These 16 T cell receptor beta chains were all obtained from the same sample, sequenced in a study of T-cell reconstitution after alpha-beta-depleted transplantation in children (dated by TCRdb to 2016 to 2018). The sample's treatment or condition label, in plain terms: allogeneic hematopoietic cell transplantation with graft depleted of TCRalphabeta T cells and CD19 B cells. Receptor libraries were prepared by PCR. The instrument given in TCRdb is Illumina HiSeq 2500. Molecular barcoding was employed in the preparation of TCR libraries, with unique molecular identifiers being used to normalize TCRbeta repertoire quantification. In TCRdb, the public reads were trimmed at Q25 with fastp and aligned with MiXCR, with productive beta chains retained. Every entry covers one CDR3 protein and lists the most common genes and DNA from its rows. The sample table lists 530,000 or so distinct CDR3 sequences, 27% of them with a count of one. The top ten clones comprise just over 35% of the sample.

Sequencing used PBMCs, obtained before TCRalphabeta/CD19-depleted stem cell transplant. The receptors here all came from a boy under two years old with Wiskott-Aldrich syndrome, due to receive a stem cell transplant.

In the case of this clonotype: Germline is not matched at one junction end, which may reflect a read error. The J gene is TRBJ2-4, the V gene TRBV9; 13 bases are a match to TRBD2. Germline V gives CDR1 SGDLS, CDR2 YYNGEE. CDR3 length equals 15 residues. In DNA form, the CDR3 reads TGTGCCGGCAGCAGGCGGACTAGCGGGAGTACCATTCAGTACTTC. Protein: CAGSRRTSGSTIQYF.

The chain employs TRBV12-3 or TRBV12-4 and TRBJ1-2; a weak D match, TRBD1 (5 bases). The CDR3 has 11 amino acids. The germline V and J ends were trimmed by 6 bases and 13 bases, with 15 bases remaining between them. CDR3 loop: CASSIGGGSTF. CDR3 sequence (DNA): TGTGCCAGCAGCATCGGGGGGGGTAGCACCTTC.

This clonotype turned up a few times. This chain joins TRBV6-5 and TRBJ2-4; D is uncertain. Trimming stripped 1 base from V and 0 bases from J, with 10 bases between. The CDR3 covers 16 residues. Germline CDR1 reads MNHEY; CDR2 reads SVGAGI. The CDR3 protein is CASSYYHTLAKNIQYF. As DNA, the CDR3 is TGTGCCAGCAGTTACTATCATACTCTAGCCAAAAACATTCAGTACTTC.

There are a few counts of this clonotype. The V and J genes are TRBV29-1 and TRBJ2-1; 9 positions agree with TRBD2. Looked up from germline, CDR1 is SQVTM and CDR2 is ANQGSEA. The CDR3 consists of 14 residues. DNA for the CDR3: TGCACCCAGCAGTGCGGGAGGGGCTACAATGAGCAGTTCTTC. It is translated as CTQQCGRGYNEQFF.

The gene calls are TRBV20-1 and TRBJ1-1; no clear D gene. This CDR3 comprises 14 residues. V gave up 1 base and J gave up 2 bases, with 11 bases separating them. CDR1 DFQATT and CDR2 SNEGSKA come from the germline V gene (reference sequence). The CDR3 protein is CSARGGTANTEAFF. For the CDR3, the DNA is TGCAGTGCTAGAGGGGGAACAGCCAACACTGAAGCTTTCTTT.

This rearrangement joins TRBV7-8 to TRBJ2-3, with D tentatively TRBD2 (5 bases). The CDR3 runs to 16 residues. Per the germline V gene, CDR1 is SGHVS and CDR2 is FQNEAQ. V was cut by 2 bases and J by 2 bases, with 14 bases left in between. The CDR3, as DNA: TGTGCCAGCAGCTTAAGGCTAGCAGTAGCCACAGATACGCAGTATTTT. This encodes CASSLRLAVATDTQYF.

J is TRBJ2-1 and V is TRBV4-1, with 9 bases that match TRBD1. Germline V gives CDR1 MGHRA, CDR2 YSYEKL. The V and J ends lost 1 base and 0 bases, in that order; junction bases with no gene match: 4. The CDR3 has 17 amino acids. The CDR3 bases are TGCGCCAGCAGCCAAGGACCGACAGGGGGCTCCTACAATGAGCAGTTCTTC. Translation: CASSQGPTGGSYNEQFF.

This chain connects TRBV20-1 to TRBJ2-7, with 14 bases that match TRBD2. CDR1 DFQATT and CDR2 SNEGSKA come from the germline V gene (reference sequence). CDR3 length: 16 residues. Trimming took 3 bases from V and 2 from J; bases not matched to a gene: 6. CDR3 protein: CSASGLAGGVPYEQYF. Here the CDR3 DNA reads TGCAGTGCTAGCGGACTAGCGGGAGGAGTACCCTACGAGCAGTACTTC.

This clonotype was seen a few times. V and J are TRBV7-9 and TRBJ1-2; TRBD1 is a possible D gene (5 bases). The germline gives CDR1 SEHNR, CDR2 FQNEAQ (reference sequence). This CDR3 spans 13 amino acids. With 0 bases removed from V and 5 bases from J, the gap between germline ends came to 7 bases. The CDR3 protein is CASSLAEGYGYTF. CDR3 bases: TGTGCCAGCAGCTTAGCGGAGGGGTATGGCTACACCTTC.

This clonotype appeared a few times. The V gene is TRBV29-1, the J gene TRBJ2-5; 10 positions agree with TRBD2. Germline V lookup: CDR1 SQVTM, CDR2 ANQGSEA. V lost 4 bases to trimming and J lost 5 bases; unmatched junction nucleotides: 4. The CDR3 totals 13 residues. This chain's CDR3 is CSVASGSLETQYF. The CDR3 DNA is TGCAGCGTTGCTAGCGGGAGTTTGGAGACCCAGTACTTC.

In its sample, this clonotype was seen a few times. The V call is TRBV7-6, the J call TRBJ2-1, with D perhaps TRBD1 (6 bases). The CDR3 length is 15 residues. CDR1 is SGHVS, CDR2 FNYEAQ, per germline. Trimming pared 3 bases from V and 4 bases from J, leaving 13 bases between. In DNA form, the CDR3 reads TGTGCCAGCAGCTTGATGACAGGCGCGTACAATGAGCAGTTCTTC. Translated: CASSLMTGAYNEQFF.

This clonotype was seen only a few times. This chain joins TRBV9 and TRBJ2-1, with D maybe TRBD2 (5 bases). From germline, CDR1 is SGDLS and CDR2 YYNGEE. The germline V and J ends were trimmed by 2 bases and 6 bases, with 9 bases remaining between them. The CDR3 has 13 amino acids. The CDR3: CASSVGVFNEQFF. Written as DNA, the CDR3 is TGTGCCAGCAGCGTGGGAGTCTTCAATGAGCAGTTCTTC.

This chain uses TRBV7-2 with TRBJ2-3; D is unclear. The CDR3 is 14 amino acids. CDR1 and CDR2 (germline): SGHTA, FQGNSA. With 5 bases removed from V and 0 bases from J, the gap between germline ends came to 9 bases. This CDR3 reads CASSESTSTDTQYF. Written as DNA, the CDR3 is TGTGCCAGCAGCGAGTCCACTAGCACAGATACGCAGTATTTT.

This clonotype occurred a few times. The genes are TRBV14 and TRBJ2-2, with a possible D match to TRBD2 (5 bases). The V gene's germline CDR1 is SGHDN and CDR2 FVKESK. Trimming shortened V by 4 bases and J by 6 bases, and 9 bases separated the two germline ends. This CDR3 spans 13 amino acids. CDR3 in amino acids: CASSRKLAGELFF. In nucleotides, the CDR3 is TGTGCCAGCAGCCGAAAACTAGCCGGGGAGCTGTTTTTT. Drawing the rest from reference TRBV14 and TRBJ2-2, the complete variable domain is EAGVTQFPSHSVIEKGQTVTLRCDPISGHDNLYWYRRVMGKEIKFLLHFVKESKQDESGMPNNRFLAERTGGTYSTLKVQPAELEDSGVYFCASSRKLAGELFFGEGSRLTVL.

This clonotype was observed a few times. The chain employs TRBV28 and TRBJ2-7, with no clear D. CDR1 is MDHEN, CDR2 SYDVKM, per germline. Deletions cut 6 bases from V and 2 bases from J, with 11 bases between. This CDR3 contains 13 residues. The CDR3: CASRETPPYEQYF. The CDR3 DNA sequence: TGTGCCAGCAGGGAGACTCCACCCTACGAGCAGTACTTC.

In its sample, this clonotype was seen a few times. The rearrangement uses TRBV7-3 and TRBJ2-7, with 8 positions matching TRBD1. The germline gives CDR1 SGHTA, CDR2 FQGTGA. V gave up 1 base and J gave up 5 bases; unmatched junction bases: 4. The CDR3 contains 14 residues. The CDR3, as DNA: TGTGCCAGCAGCTTAAGAGACAGGGGTGACGAGCAGTACTTC. It specifies CASSLRDRGDEQYF.